The entry below gives a single T cell receptor (beta chain) sequence along with its context. Its antigen has not been determined. No base quality values were provided; no much bigger clone lies one nucleotide off. Sequences LNHNV (CDR1) and YYDKDF (CDR2) are obtained from the germline V gene (reference sequence). Relative to germline, V is 3 bases shorter and J is 5 bases shorter, with 7 bases between their ends. From the cysteine up to the phenylalanine, the CDR3 has a length of 12 residues. Solely the CDR3 DNA is kept, with 36 bases framed from the first base. This entry belongs to a study of blood T cell repertoires in COVID-19 (dated by TCRdb to between 2020 and 2021). The study in broad terms: Samples from collaborators originated in the United States, Italy and Spain and spanned both the acute and convalescent phases of COVID-19. The material from the prospective study consisted of cDNA or gDNA derived from T cells, B-cell-depleted T cells, or PBMCs. The dataset comprised deeply sampled blood TCRbeta repertoires from subjects exposed to, actively infected with, or recovered from COVID-19. A freely available public database, intended as a resource for researchers studying the immune response to SARS-CoV-2, is where the repertoires were released. The samples were drawn from two sources: the first 160 participants of the ongoing ImmuneRACE study, and 1,200 or so subjects contributed by 6 global collaborators. A de-identified subject ID, COVID-19 status, age in years and sex were almost always included in the sample metadata. Where HLA class I and class II types were available, the types were taken from metadata supplied by the sample provider, not from assay-based typing. Broader findings and caveats from the paper: The quantity of clinical and demographic metadata differed by source and by participant and was supplied without curation.

The collaborating institutions used their own protocols to collect whole blood in K2EDTA tubes. For TCRbeta analysis, collaborators shipped samples as frozen whole blood, isolated PBMCs, or DNA extracted from either of those sample types. The immunoSEQ Assay, a bias-controlled multiplex PCR, was used to amplify TCRbeta CDR3 regions from genomic DNA. In the original analysis: The number of nucleated cells in each sample was estimated from the amplification of reference gene primers within the assay. Sequence reads were collapsed and filtered to measure the absolute abundance of every unique TCRbeta CDR3 rearrangement. For each sample, productive Simpson clonality was calculated as the square root of Simpson's diversity index over productive rearrangements. The immuneACCESS repertoire file appears here via TCRdb, limited to in-frame rearrangements. These files lack a portion of the clones; in checked studies, under half of the deficit traces to unresolved V genes, and the cause of the others is not known. Clone size and V and J calls were adopted from that table, with D and trimming inferred from the DNA. For this sample there are over 110,000 clones; roughly 88% appear just once. 28% of the sample belongs to the ten largest clones.

The V and J segments used are TRBV15 and TRBJ1-1; the D gene remains uncertain. The origin of this receptor is a human donor in a cohort sampled during active COVID-19. The sequenced sample consisted of peripheral blood. The CDR3 protein is CATSRRETEAFF. The nucleotides are TGTGCCACCAGCAGGCGGGAGACTGAAGCTTTCTTT. When the CDR3 is completed using the reference TRBV15 and TRBJ1-1 genes on either side, the full variable domain is DAMVIQNPRYQVTQFGKPVTLSCSQTLNHNVMYWYQQKSSQAPKLLFHYYDKDFNNEADTPDNFQSRRPNTSFCFLDIRSPGLGDTAMYLCATSRRETEAFFGQGTRLTVV.